What follows are 10 T cell receptor beta chains derived from one specimen sequenced in a study of blood T cells in healthy people across ages. PCR was performed a second time for roughly 7 to 11 cycles using a sample-barcoded 5' primer and a J-beta primer mix. Each CDR3 protein is one row after TCRdb ran MiXCR on the 5' RACE reads. The sample records 700,000 to 950,000 distinct CDR3 sequences, roughly 64% being singletons. Sequences were obtained from blood. Receptors were obtained from a man between 25 and 39 years old in good health.

This chain links TRBV6-2 or TRBV6-3 with TRBJ2-3; D is undetermined. This CDR3 region has 15 residues. Per the germline V gene, CDR1 is MNHEY and CDR2 is SVGEGT. V was pared by 2 bases and J by 2 bases, with 11 bases between. CDR3 sequence (DNA): TGTGCCAGCAGTTACCTGGGTTTTTACACAGATACGCAGTATTTT. Its translation: CASSYLGFYTDTQYF.

V is TRBV20-1 and J is TRBJ2-3, with a weak D call TRBD2 (5 bases). The V and J ends lost 3 bases and 4 bases respectively, with 8 bases between them. Germline V gene lookup returns CDR1 DFQATT and CDR2 SNEGSKA (reference sequence). CDR3 size: 12 residues. The CDR3 is CSARSGADTQYF. The DNA of the CDR3 is TGCAGTGCTAGGTCCGGGGCAGATACGCAGTATTTT.

The CDR3 nucleotides read TGTGCCAGCAGCTCAAGGCCCGCACGGGCCTACAATGAGCAGTTCTTC. Encoded protein: CASSSRPARAYNEQFF. This chain uses TRBV7-6 with TRBJ2-1; no reliable D call. Trimming stripped 4 bases from V and 2 bases from J, with 15 bases between. CDR1 SGHVS and CDR2 FNYEAQ come from the germline V gene. The CDR3 sequence is 16 residues long.

The V and J genes are TRBV12-3 or TRBV12-4 and TRBJ1-5; no firm D call. The CDR3 sequence is 13 residues long. Trimming pared 5 bases from V and 0 bases from J, leaving 5 bases between. This CDR3 is CASSEVSNQPQHF. Here the CDR3 DNA reads TGTGCCAGCAGTGAGGTTAGCAATCAGCCCCAGCATTTT.

The chain is built from TRBV12-3 or TRBV12-4 and TRBJ2-5; 12 positions match TRBD2. With V trimmed by 7 bases and J by 2 bases, 5 bases remained unmatched. The CDR3 has 15 amino acids. CDR3 coding DNA: TGTGCCAGCACAAAGACTAGCGGGGGACAAGAGACCCAGTACTTC. Its translation: CASTKTSGGQETQYF.

V and J are TRBV9 and TRBJ2-7; D assignment may be TRBD1 or TRBD2 (5 bases each). The CDR3 consists of 14 residues. The germline gives CDR1 SGDLS, CDR2 YYNGEE. V dropped 0 bases and J dropped 0 bases, with 7 bases sitting between them. CDR3 nucleotide sequence: TGTGCCAGCAGCGTAGAAGGGACCTCCTACGAGCAGTACTTC. Translation gives CASSVEGTSYEQYF.

The rearrangement links TRBV10-3 to TRBJ2-7; 10 nucleotides match TRBD1. The CDR3 totals 13 residues. V shed 8 bases and J 4 bases; nucleotides not matched to a gene: 5. Germline V gives CDR1 ENHRY, CDR2 SYGVKD. The CDR3 DNA sequence: TGTGCCATCCGTCGGACAGGGGGTTACGAGCAGTACTTC. Its translation is CAIRRTGGYEQYF.

The V and J genes are TRBV7-2 and TRBJ1-1; perhaps TRBD1 as D (5 bases). V was clipped by 3 bases and J by 1 base, with 12 bases between them. This CDR3 has 15 residues. The V gene's germline CDR1 is SGHTA and CDR2 FQGNSA. CDR3 amino acids: CASSFGGLGNTEAFF. Written as DNA, the CDR3 is TGTGCCAGCAGCTTCGGGGGACTTGGGAACACTGAAGCTTTCTTT.

The chain couples TRBV28 to TRBJ2-5; a possible D gene is TRBD2 (6 bases). The CDR3 is made up of 12 amino acids. V gave up 11 bases and J gave up 5 bases, with 15 bases separating them. CDR1 MDHEN and CDR2 SYDVKM come from the germline V gene. The CDR3 sequence is CAAAEGWETQYF. The DNA for the CDR3 is TGTGCCGCGGCGGAGGGCTGGGAGACCCAGTACTTC.

V gene TRBV4-3 combines with J gene TRBJ2-1, with D maybe TRBD1 (6 bases). Trimming removed 0 bases at V and 4 bases at J, with 10 bases between. The CDR3 consists of 15 residues. The germline CDR1 and CDR2 sequences are LGHNA and YSLEER. CDR3 in DNA: TGCGCCAGCAGCCAAGAGAGCGGACAGTACAATGAGCAGTTCTTC. Amino acids: CASSQESGQYNEQFF.